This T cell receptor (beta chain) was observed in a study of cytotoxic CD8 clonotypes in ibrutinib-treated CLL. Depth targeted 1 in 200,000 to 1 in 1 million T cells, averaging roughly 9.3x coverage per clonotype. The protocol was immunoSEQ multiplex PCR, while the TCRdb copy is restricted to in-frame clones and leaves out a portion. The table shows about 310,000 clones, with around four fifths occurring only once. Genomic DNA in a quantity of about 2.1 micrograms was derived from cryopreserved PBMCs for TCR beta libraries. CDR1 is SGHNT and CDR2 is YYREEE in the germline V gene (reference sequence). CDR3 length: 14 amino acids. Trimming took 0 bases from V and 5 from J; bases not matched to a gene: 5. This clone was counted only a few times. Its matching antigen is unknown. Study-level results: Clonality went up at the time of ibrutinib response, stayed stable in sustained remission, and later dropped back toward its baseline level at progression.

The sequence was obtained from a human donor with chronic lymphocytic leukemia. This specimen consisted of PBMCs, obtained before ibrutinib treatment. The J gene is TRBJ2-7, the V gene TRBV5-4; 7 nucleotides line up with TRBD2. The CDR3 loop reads CASSLGSGTNEQYF. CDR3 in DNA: TGTGCCAGCAGCTTGGGCTCCGGGACTAACGAGCAGTACTTC. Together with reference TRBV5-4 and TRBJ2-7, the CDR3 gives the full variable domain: ETGVTQSPTHLIKTRGQQVTLRCSSQSGHNTVSWYQQALGQGPQFIFQYYREEENGRGNFPPRFSGLQFPNYSSELNVNALELDDSALYLCASSLGSGTNEQYFGPGTRLTVT.